The rows below give T cell receptor beta chains drawn from one sample of a study of blood T cell repertoires in COVID-19. Sequencing was performed with immunoSEQ multiplex PCR; in TCRdb, only in-frame clones are kept and a portion is missing. The sample has tens of thousands of clones; approximately 87% are singletons. The sequencing sample was made of peripheral blood. The source is a human donor in a cohort sampled during active COVID-19. The CDR3 runs from the conserved cysteine through the conserved F or W. A D gene is named only where the DNA matches it firmly. Clone sizes are given selectively: once, few, many, or a class where the clone is expanded.

CDR3 length,V gene,J gene,D gene,clone size,CDR3 protein,CDR3 DNA
13,TRBV5-1,TRBJ1-1,-,-,CASSFDSDTEAFF,TGCGCCAGCAGTTTTGACAGCGACACTGAAGCTTTCTTT
15,TRBV9,TRBJ2-5,TRBD2,-,CASSDSGGAGETQYF,TGTGCCAGCAGCGATAGCGGGGGGGCGGGAGAGACCCAGTACTTC
14,TRBV6-5,TRBJ2-5,-,once,CASSPRRWGETQYF,TGTGCCAGCAGTCCTAGGAGGTGGGGAGAGACCCAGTACTTC
15,TRBV9,TRBJ2-2,TRBD1,-,CASSSGQGREGELFF,TGTGCCAGCAGCTCCGGACAGGGGAGGGAAGGGGAGCTGTTTTTT
16,TRBV19,TRBJ2-1,TRBD2,-,CASSAARGGPLEEQFF,TGTGCCAGTAGTGCCGCACGGGGGGGGCCCCTTGAGGAGCAGTTCTTC
14,TRBV19,TRBJ2-7,TRBD1,once,CASSTGQLLGKQYF,TGTGCCAGTAGTACGGGACAGTTGTTGGGGAAGCAGTACTTC
17,TRBV7-2,TRBJ2-1,TRBD1,-,CASSSNRGPYLYNEQFF,TGTGCCAGCAGCTCCAACAGGGGCCCCTACCTCTACAATGAGCAGTTCTTC
15,TRBV19,TRBJ1-6,TRBD1,-,CASSRTGEGNSPLHF,TGTGCCAGTAGTCGGACAGGGGAAGGTAATTCACCCCTCCACTTT
15,TRBV7-9,TRBJ1-6,-,-,CASISSAGGGSPLHF,TGTGCCAGCATCTCTAGTGCGGGTGGAGGTTCACCCCTCCACTTT
16,TRBV11-1,TRBJ2-7,TRBD2,-,CASSPRLATNSYEQYF,TGTGCCAGCAGCCCGAGACTAGCAACTAACTCCTACGAGCAGTACTTC
15,TRBV5-4,TRBJ1-1,TRBD1,few,CASRPLTGENTEAFF,TGTGCCAGCAGACCCTTAACAGGGGAGAACACTGAAGCTTTCTTT
15,TRBV5-1,TRBJ2-1,TRBD2,-,CASSLFQRGDNEQFF,TGCGCCAGCAGCTTGTTCCAGCGGGGGGACAATGAGCAGTTCTTC
13,TRBV25-1,TRBJ2-7,TRBD1,-,CASSGQGRYEQYF,TGTGCCAGCAGTGGACAGGGGCGCTACGAGCAGTACTTC
13,TRBV10-2,TRBJ2-7,TRBD1,-,CASRDRGLYEQYF,TGCGCCAGCCGGGACAGGGGGCTCTACGAGCAGTACTTC
18,TRBV11-2,TRBJ2-7,-,-,CASSKNARASSDSPEQYF,TGTGCCAGCAGCAAAAATGCCCGAGCGAGTTCGGACAGTCCCGAGCAGTACTTC
14,TRBV6-5,TRBJ1-1,TRBD1,-,CASSKQGGPTEAFF,TGTGCCAGCAGTAAACAGGGGGGTCCCACTGAAGCTTTCTTT
13,TRBV7-9,TRBJ2-5,-,-,CASSSAEQETQYF,TGTGCCAGCAGCTCGGCGGAACAAGAGACCCAGTACTTC
11,TRBV30,TRBJ2-7,-,-,CAWSPRVEQYF,TGTGCCTGGAGTCCCAGGGTCGAGCAGTACTTC
15,TRBV19,TRBJ2-7,-,-,CASSIGQGISYEQYF,TGTGCCAGTAGTATAGGGCAGGGGATAAGCTACGAGCAGTACTTC
16,TRBV28,TRBJ1-6,-,-,CASTPGAIAYNSPLHF,TGTGCCAGCACCCCTGGGGCCATAGCTTATAATTCACCCCTCCACTTT
13,TRBV7-2,TRBJ1-2,TRBD1,-,CASSSGQGDGYTF,TGTGCCAGCAGCTCAGGACAGGGGGACGGCTACACCTTC
14,TRBV2,TRBJ1-5,TRBD1,-,CATRDRVSNQPQHF,TGTGCCACTAGGGACAGGGTGAGCAATCAGCCCCAGCATTTT
16,TRBV6-2/TRBV6-3,TRBJ2-7,TRBD1,-,CASSYSRQGANYEQYF,TGTGCCAGCAGTTACTCGAGACAGGGGGCTAACTACGAGCAGTACTTC
19,TRBV12-5,TRBJ2-1,TRBD2,once,CASGLGGTSGAFSYNEQFF,TGTGCTAGTGGTTTGGGGGGGACTAGCGGGGCTTTCTCCTACAATGAGCAGTTCTTC
13,TRBV19,TRBJ1-1,-,-,CASGLTANTEAFF,TGTGCCAGTGGGTTGACAGCGAACACTGAAGCTTTCTTT
15,TRBV19,TRBJ1-5,-,-,CASRGRGDSNQPQHF,TGTGCCAGTAGAGGTCGGGGGGATAGCAATCAGCCCCAGCATTTT
16,TRBV6-4,TRBJ2-2,TRBD2,-,CASSEETSGNTGELFF,TGTGCCAGCAGTGAGGAAACTAGCGGGAACACCGGGGAGCTGTTTTTT
18,TRBV7-2,TRBJ2-2,-,-,CASSSFPGVRGNTGELFF,TGTGCCAGCAGCTCCTTCCCAGGGGTCAGGGGGAACACCGGGGAGCTGTTTTTT
16,TRBV9,TRBJ2-7,TRBD1,-,CASSLRTGHDVYEQYF,TGTGCCAGCAGCCTGAGGACAGGGCACGACGTCTACGAGCAGTACTTC
15,TRBV3-1/TRBV3-2,TRBJ2-7,-,once,CASSHGLDRQYEQYF,TGTGCCAGCAGCCACGGGTTGGACAGACAATACGAGCAGTACTTC
15,TRBV2,TRBJ1-2,-,-,CASTQGRVNNYGYTF,TGTGCCAGCACCCAGGGCAGGGTAAACAACTATGGCTACACCTTC
16,TRBV7-2,TRBJ1-1,-,-,CASSFGGAVGQTEAFF,TGTGCCAGCAGCTTTGGCGGTGCGGTGGGTCAGACTGAAGCTTTCTTT
16,TRBV27,TRBJ2-2,-,few,CASSLRDGGYTGELFF,TGTGCCAGCAGTCTCCGGGACGGAGGGTACACCGGGGAGCTGTTTTTT
13,TRBV30,TRBJ1-1,-,-,CAWSVVVPGEAFF,TGTGCCTGGAGTGTAGTTGTACCGGGGGAAGCTTTCTTT
14,TRBV2,TRBJ1-6,TRBD1,-,CASSGTGTNSPLHF,TGTGCCAGCAGCGGGACAGGAACTAATTCACCCCTCCACTTT
15,TRBV3-1/TRBV3-2,TRBJ1-6,-,-,CASRPGGGVDSPLHF,TGTGCCAGCAGACCTGGCGGGGGAGTGGATTCACCCCTCCACTTT
16,TRBV11-2,TRBJ2-3,-,-,CASSLTRGRVIYTQYF,TGTGCCAGCAGCCTCACAAGGGGCAGGGTTATTTATACGCAGTATTTT